Shown below are 17 T cell receptor beta chains from a single sample sequenced in a study of T cells in Graves' hyperthyroidism and ophthalmopathy. Using RNA transcripts as the source, TCR beta CDR3 regions were amplified. RT-PCR in the first round (using the HTBI primer set) targeted the TCR CDR3. TCRdb processed the multiplex PCR reads anew with MiXCR; each CDR3 protein has one entry. The sample includes fewer than 500,000 distinct CDR3 sequences, roughly 14% of them seen just once. Sequencing was carried out using blood. Receptors were obtained from a man aged 18 to 29 with Graves' ophthalmopathy.

V gene TRBV9 combines with J gene TRBJ1-5, with D perhaps matching TRBD1 (5 bases). The CDR3 runs to 14 residues. V was pared by 4 bases and J by 5 bases, with 13 bases between. Germline values: CDR1 SGDLS, CDR2 YYNGEE. The CDR3 bases are TGTGCCAGCAGCTCGGCGTCGGGGGATCAGCCCCAGCATTTT. Its protein product is CASSSASGDQPQHF.

This clonotype was counted ten times or more. The V and J genes are TRBV3-1 and TRBJ1-5; TRBD1 matches at 7 bases. V shed 6 bases and J 7 bases; nucleotides not matched to a gene: 6. This CDR3 is built from 13 residues. Germline V gene sequence: CDR1 LGHDT, CDR2 YNNKEL (reference sequence). The CDR3, as DNA: TGTGCCAGCAGAGGGGGCGCGACGCAGCCCCAGCATTTT. The encoded protein is CASRGGATQPQHF.

The table lists this clonotype with a few counts. At one end, the junction sequence differs from germline, possibly due to a read error. The rearrangement joins TRBV18 to TRBJ2-2; D perhaps matches TRBD2 (6 bases). CDR1 and CDR2 from the germline V gene are KGHSH and LQKENI. The CDR3 has 12 amino acids. The CDR3 DNA reads as TGTGCCAGCTCATCATATTTCCGGGACTCTTCTTTT. This encodes CASSSYFRDSSF.

The J gene is TRBJ1-4, the V gene TRBV27; TRBD1 is a possible D gene (6 bases). Trimming cost V 5 bases and J 8 bases, with 15 bases left between them. The CDR3 consists of 14 residues. Germline CDR1 MNHEY, CDR2 SMNVEV (reference sequence). CDR3 bases: TGTGCCAGCAGTAATCTCGGGGGCGAGGAAAAACTGTTTTTT. Amino acid sequence: CASSNLGGEEKLFF. The whole variable domain, remainder taken from reference TRBV27 and TRBJ1-4, is EAQVTQNPRYLITVTGKKLTVTCSQNMNHEYMSWYRQDPGLGLRQIYYSMNVEVTDKGDVPEGYKVSRKEKRNFPLILESPSPNQTSLYFCASSNLGGEEKLFFGSGTQLSVL.

In its sample, this clonotype was seen many times. This rearrangement joins TRBV14 to TRBJ2-1, with TRBD1 matching over 10 bases. Germline CDR1 and CDR2: SGHDN and FVKESK. J lost 7 bases, V lost 0 bases, and 3 bases had no gene match. CDR3 length: 15 amino acids. CDR3 amino acids: CASSQDRTGGNEQFF. In nucleotides, the CDR3 is TGTGCCAGCAGCCAAGATCGGACAGGGGGGAATGAGCAGTTCTTC.

A note on this clonotype: One junction end disagrees with the germline gene, perhaps due to a read error. The J gene is TRBJ2-5, the V gene TRBV10-3, with D possibly being TRBD2 (5 bases). CDR3 length: 13 amino acids. Germline V CDR1 and CDR2: ENHRY, SYGVKD. CDR3 amino acids: CANSEGSWETQYF. CDR3 nucleotide sequence: TGTGCCAACAGTGAGGGCAGCTGGGAGACCCAGTACTTC.

This clonotype was recorded a few times. The chain recombines TRBV4-1 with TRBJ2-1, with 7 bases aligning to TRBD2. Germline V gives CDR1 MGHRA, CDR2 YSYEKL. This CDR3 has 16 residues. V shed 3 bases and J 4 bases; nucleotides not matched to a gene: 9. CDR3 region: CASSQTLRERYNEQFF. CDR3 nucleotides: TGCGCCAGCAGCCAGACGTTGCGGGAGAGATACAATGAGCAGTTCTTC.

This clonotype was detected many times. The chain recombines TRBV7-9 with TRBJ2-1; TRBD2 agrees at 12 bases. This CDR3 spans 13 amino acids. Trimming cost V 4 bases and J 8 bases; bases outside gene matches: 0. Germline V lookup: CDR1 SEHNR, CDR2 FQNEAQ (reference sequence). The CDR3 reads CASSSSGRDEQFF. Written as DNA, the CDR3 is TGTGCCAGCAGCTCTAGCGGGAGGGATGAGCAGTTCTTC.

The J gene is TRBJ1-2, the V gene TRBV5-1, with unresolved D. CDR1 is SGHRS and CDR2 is YFSETQ in the germline V gene. The CDR3 is 16 amino acids. The V end lost 0 bases, the J end lost 0 bases, and 12 bases lay between the germline ends. Here the CDR3 reads CASSLGLGNSNYGYTF. The CDR3 bases are TGCGCCAGCAGCTTGGGTCTCGGCAACTCTAACTATGGCTACACCTTC.

In this sample, this clonotype turned up a few times. The chain uses TRBV29-1 and TRBJ2-7, with D tentatively TRBD2 (5 bases). The V gene lost 8 bases and the J gene lost 1 base, with 12 bases spanning the gap. Germline CDR1 and CDR2: SQVTM and ANQGSEA. This CDR3 contains 12 residues. Here the CDR3 reads CSFAGGSYEQYF. In DNA form, the CDR3 reads TGCAGCTTCGCTGGAGGATCCTACGAGCAGTACTTC.

This clonotype has at least ten counts. This chain uses TRBV20-1 with TRBJ2-7; 12 positions match TRBD2. The CDR3 length is 15 residues. Germline-derived CDR1 and CDR2 are DFQATT and SNEGSKA (reference sequence). Losses at the gene ends were 4 bases for V and 4 bases for J; bases not matched to a gene: 8. CDR3 residues: CSATVLLAGGYEQYF. CDR3 bases: TGCAGTGCTACGGTGTTACTAGCGGGGGGTTACGAGCAGTACTTC.

As regards this clonotype: This may arise from a read error, as a much more abundant clone is one base away. The rearrangement links TRBV12-3 or TRBV12-4 to TRBJ1-2; D may be TRBD1 (5 bases). This CDR3 has 13 amino acids. For the CDR3, the DNA is TGTGCCAGCAGCACCTCAGGGAGCTATGGCTGCACCTTC. It is translated as CASSTSGSYGCTF.

This clonotype was counted ten times or more. This chain joins TRBV2 and TRBJ2-1; D might be TRBD1 (6 bases). The CDR3 has 15 amino acids. Germline loops: CDR1 SNHLY, CDR2 FYNNEI. V was shortened by 1 base and J by 4 bases, with 11 bases between the two germline ends. The CDR3 nucleotides read TGTGCCAGCAGTGAAGGTCAGGGGCTTTACAATGAGCAGTTCTTC. The encoded protein is CASSEGQGLYNEQFF.

Ten or more counts support this clonotype. The rearrangement links TRBV13 to TRBJ2-1; D call uncertain. CDR3 length: 14 amino acids. Germline lookup yields CDR1 PRHDT and CDR2 FYEKMQ (reference sequence). The V end lost 6 bases, the J end lost 4 bases, and 13 bases lay between the germline ends. The CDR3: CASRQASSYNEQFF. The CDR3 DNA reads TGTGCCAGCAGGCAAGCGTCCTCTTACAATGAGCAGTTCTTC.

In this sample, this clonotype turned up many times. This chain joins TRBV20-1 and TRBJ2-3, with 12 bases identical to TRBD2. This CDR3 is built from 19 residues. Germline V gives CDR1 DFQATT, CDR2 SNEGSKA (reference sequence). V lost 3 bases to trimming and J lost 2 bases; unmatched junction nucleotides: 15. The CDR3 here is CSASGPSGGAVRNTDTQYF. The CDR3 coding sequence is TGCAGTGCTAGTGGGCCTAGCGGGGGGGCCGTACGCAACACAGATACGCAGTATTTT.

At least ten counts were recorded for this clonotype. The chain is built from TRBV29-1 and TRBJ2-3, with D hard to call. V was clipped by 3 bases and J by 6 bases, with 10 bases between them. Per the germline V gene, CDR1 is SQVTM and CDR2 is ANQGSEA. The CDR3 is 12 amino acids. CDR3 in amino acids: CSVDLSADTQYF. The CDR3 coding sequence is TGCAGCGTTGACCTCAGCGCGGATACGCAGTATTTT.

The chain joins TRBV19 to TRBJ1-5; D is ambiguous. Germline CDR1 and CDR2: LNHDA and SQIVND (reference sequence). The CDR3 covers 15 residues. The V gene lost 0 bases and the J gene lost 0 bases, with 6 bases spanning the gap. For the CDR3, the DNA is TGTGCCAGTAGTATAGAACGAAATAGCAATCAGCCCCAGCATTTT. It encodes CASSIERNSNQPQHF.